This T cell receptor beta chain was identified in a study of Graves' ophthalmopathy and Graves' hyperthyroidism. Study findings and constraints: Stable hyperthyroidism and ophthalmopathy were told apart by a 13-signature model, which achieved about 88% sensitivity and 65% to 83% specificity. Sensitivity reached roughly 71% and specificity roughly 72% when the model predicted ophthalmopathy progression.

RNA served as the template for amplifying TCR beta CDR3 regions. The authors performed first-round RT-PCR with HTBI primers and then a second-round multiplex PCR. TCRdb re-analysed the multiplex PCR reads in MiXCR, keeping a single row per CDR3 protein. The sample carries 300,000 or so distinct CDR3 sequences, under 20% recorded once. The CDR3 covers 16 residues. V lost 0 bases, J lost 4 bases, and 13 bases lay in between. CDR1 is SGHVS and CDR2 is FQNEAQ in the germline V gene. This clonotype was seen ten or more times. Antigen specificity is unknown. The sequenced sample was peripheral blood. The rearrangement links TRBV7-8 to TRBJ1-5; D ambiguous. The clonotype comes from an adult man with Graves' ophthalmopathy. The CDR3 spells CASSLAGQISNQPQHF. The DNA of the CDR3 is TGTGCCAGCAGCTTAGCAGGCCAGATCAGTAATCAGCCCCAGCATTTT.